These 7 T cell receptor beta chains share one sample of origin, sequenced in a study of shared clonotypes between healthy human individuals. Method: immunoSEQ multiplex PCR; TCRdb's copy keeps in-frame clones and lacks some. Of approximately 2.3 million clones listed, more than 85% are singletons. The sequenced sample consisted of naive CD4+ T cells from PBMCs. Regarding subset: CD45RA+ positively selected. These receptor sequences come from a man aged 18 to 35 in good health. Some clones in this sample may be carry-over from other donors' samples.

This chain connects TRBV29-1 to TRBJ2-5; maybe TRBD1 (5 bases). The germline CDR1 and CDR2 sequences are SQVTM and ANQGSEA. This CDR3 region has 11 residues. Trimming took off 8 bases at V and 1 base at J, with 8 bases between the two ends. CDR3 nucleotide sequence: TGCAGCCTGACAGTCCAAGAGACCCAGTACTTC. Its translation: CSLTVQETQYF.

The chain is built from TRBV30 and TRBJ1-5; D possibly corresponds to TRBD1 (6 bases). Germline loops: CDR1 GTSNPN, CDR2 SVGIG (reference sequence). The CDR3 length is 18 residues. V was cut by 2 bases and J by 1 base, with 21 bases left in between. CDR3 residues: CAWSLGVFGGLSNQPQHF. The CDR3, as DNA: TGTGCCTGGAGTCTTGGGGTGTTCGGGGGGCTGAGCAATCAGCCCCAGCATTTT.

The CDR3 loop reads CASSFHENTEAFF. CDR3 bases: TGCGCCAGCAGCTTCCATGAGAACACTGAAGCTTTCTTT. This chain links TRBV5-1 with TRBJ1-1; D uncertain. Per the germline V gene, CDR1 is SGHRS and CDR2 is YFSETQ. The CDR3 totals 13 residues. The V end lost 2 bases, the J end lost 1 base, and 6 bases lay between the germline ends.

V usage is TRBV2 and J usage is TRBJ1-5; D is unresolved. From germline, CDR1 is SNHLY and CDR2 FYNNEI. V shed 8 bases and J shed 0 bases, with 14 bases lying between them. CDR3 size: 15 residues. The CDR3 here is CASEPPPGSNQPQHF. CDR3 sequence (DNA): TGTGCCAGCGAGCCTCCTCCCGGTAGCAATCAGCCCCAGCATTTT.

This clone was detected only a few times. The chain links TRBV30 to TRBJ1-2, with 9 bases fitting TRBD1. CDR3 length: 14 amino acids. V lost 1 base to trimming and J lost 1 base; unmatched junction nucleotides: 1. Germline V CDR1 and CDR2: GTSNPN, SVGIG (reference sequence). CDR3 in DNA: TGTGCCTGGAGTGCGGACAGGGGTAACTATGGCTACACCTTC. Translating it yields CAWSADRGNYGYTF.

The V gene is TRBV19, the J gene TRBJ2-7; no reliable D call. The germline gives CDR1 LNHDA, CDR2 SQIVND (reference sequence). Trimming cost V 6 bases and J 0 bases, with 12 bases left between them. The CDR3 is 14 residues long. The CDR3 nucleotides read TGTGCCAGTAGCCGCCGGCACTCCTCCTACGAGCAGTACTTC. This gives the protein CASSRRHSSYEQYF.

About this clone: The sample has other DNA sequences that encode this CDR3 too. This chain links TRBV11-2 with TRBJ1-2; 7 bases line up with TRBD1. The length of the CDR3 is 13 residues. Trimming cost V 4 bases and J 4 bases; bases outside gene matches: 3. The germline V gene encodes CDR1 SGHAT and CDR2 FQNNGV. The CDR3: CASSSDRAYGYTF. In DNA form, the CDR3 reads TGTGCCAGCAGCTCCGACAGGGCCTATGGCTACACCTTC.